This T cell receptor (beta chain) was sequenced in a study of cytomegalovirus exposure and HLA in healthy donors. The study, taken as a whole, reports: At a 0.05 false discovery rate, a later analysis found 16,951 TCR beta sequences to be associated with HLA alleles. 87-base-pair reads could not separate some V segments, including TRBV6-2 and TRBV6-3.

This clone appeared once. Its antigen is as yet unknown. The CDR3 length is 16 residues. The V end lost 2 bases, the J end lost 6 bases, and 19 bases lay between the germline ends. CDR1 and CDR2 (germline): SGHAT, FQNNGV. The PCR made use of 60 Vbeta and 13 Jbeta primers. Sequenced by immunoSEQ multiplex PCR; TCRdb stores in-frame clones only, minus some. The table has tens of thousands of clones, 70% to 80% seen once. V and J are TRBV11-2 and TRBJ1-2, with D possibly TRBD1 on 6 matching bases. The source material was PBMCs. The sequence came from a man under 40 in good health and CMV-seronegative. Here the CDR3 DNA reads TGTGCCAGCAGCTTATGGCCCCGGACAGAAAAGGATGGCTACACCTTC. Translated, it gives CASSLWPRTEKDGYTF.